The clone carrying this T cell receptor (beta chain) was counted at least ten times. Its antigen is currently unknown. Each 10 ml fresh peripheral blood draw supplied the PBMCs. The data derive from a study of T cells in Graves' hyperthyroidism and ophthalmopathy. Findings of the study overall: Model output signaled ophthalmopathy a median approximately 6.2 months ahead of onset.

TCR beta CDR3 regions were amplified from RNA transcripts. During a first-round RT-PCR of the TCR CDR3, the HTBI primer set was used. TCRdb used MiXCR to reprocess the multiplex PCR reads, holding one entry per CDR3 protein. The sample shows some 300,000 distinct CDR3 sequences, around 20% of them seen only once. V was clipped by 3 bases and J by 4 bases, with 16 bases between them. The CDR3 is 15 residues long. Germline assignment: CDR1 KGHSH and CDR2 LQKENI. This receptor was identified in a middle-aged man with Graves' ophthalmopathy. Sequencing was carried out using blood. The rearrangement links TRBV18 to TRBJ2-7; the D gene is possibly TRBD1 (5 bases). The CDR3 DNA is TGTGCCAGCTCACCGTCGAGGCAGGGTGGGTACGAGCAGTACTTC. This codes for CASSPSRQGGYEQYF.